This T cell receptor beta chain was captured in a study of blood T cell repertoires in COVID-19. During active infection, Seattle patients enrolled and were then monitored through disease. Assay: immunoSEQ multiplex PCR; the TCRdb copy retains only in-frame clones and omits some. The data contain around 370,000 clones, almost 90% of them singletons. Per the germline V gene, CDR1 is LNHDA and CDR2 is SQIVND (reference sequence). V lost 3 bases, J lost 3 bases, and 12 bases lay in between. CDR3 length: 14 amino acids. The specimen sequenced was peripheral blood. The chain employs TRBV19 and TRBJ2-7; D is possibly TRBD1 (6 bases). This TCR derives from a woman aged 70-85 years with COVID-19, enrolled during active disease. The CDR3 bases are TGTGCCAGTAGTATTCTTTCAGGGGTCTACGAGCAGTACTTC. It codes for CASSILSGVYEQYF.